The sequence of this T cell receptor beta chain was determined in a study of blood T cell repertoires in COVID-19. Study details: Donors in the United States, Italy and Spain gave samples during acute or convalescent COVID-19.

This clone is a singleton in its sample. Only in-frame clones appear in the TCRdb table, and some are missing; sequencing was by immunoSEQ multiplex PCR. The sample shows about 68,000 clones, approximately 85% of them seen only once. The CDR3 length is 13 residues. Between the trimmed V and J ends, which lost 9 bases and 3 bases, there was a span of 13 bases. The germline V gene has CDR1 KGHDR and CDR2 SFDVKD. This chain joins TRBV24-1 and TRBJ1-1; no firm D call. The specimen sequenced was peripheral blood. The TCR sequence derives from a man aged 50 or older with acute or convalescent COVID-19. The CDR3 loop is CATRDGEYTEAFF. CDR3 DNA: TGTGCCACCCGCGACGGAGAATACACTGAAGCTTTCTTT.